One T cell receptor (beta chain) is described in this entry. The data originate from a study of blood T cell repertoires in COVID-19. Study in general: Either two negative PCRs, clearance, or symptom resolution qualified Cohort 3 donors as recovered. T cells, B-cell-depleted T cells, or PBMCs supplied cDNA or gDNA.

TCRdb keeps only in-frame clones here, not all; method: immunoSEQ multiplex PCR. The table lists 200,000 to 250,000 clones, approximately 87% of them singletons. Germline loops: CDR1 LNHDA, CDR2 SQIVND (reference sequence). CDR3 length equals 15 residues. The trim removed 4 bases at V and 7 bases at J, leaving 10 bases unmatched. Study members were between about 18 and 100 years old and lived in roughly 24 US regions. The clonotype originates from a woman aged 45 to 65 in a cohort exposed to, infected with or recovered from COVID-19 (not recorded which). The sample comprised PBMCs or T cells enriched from blood (not recorded which). This chain joins TRBV19 and TRBJ1-2; 9 bases are a match to TRBD1. Here the CDR3 reads CASSTWGQGSRGYTF. For the CDR3, the DNA is TGTGCCAGTAGTACCTGGGGACAGGGTTCCCGTGGCTACACCTTC. The full variable domain, rest sourced from reference TRBV19 and TRBJ1-2, is DGGITQSPKYLFRKEGQNVTLSCEQNLNHDAMYWYRQDPGQGLRLIYYSQIVNDFQKGDIAEGYSVSREKKESFPLTVTSAQKNPTAFYLCASSTWGQGSRGYTFGSGTRLTVV.